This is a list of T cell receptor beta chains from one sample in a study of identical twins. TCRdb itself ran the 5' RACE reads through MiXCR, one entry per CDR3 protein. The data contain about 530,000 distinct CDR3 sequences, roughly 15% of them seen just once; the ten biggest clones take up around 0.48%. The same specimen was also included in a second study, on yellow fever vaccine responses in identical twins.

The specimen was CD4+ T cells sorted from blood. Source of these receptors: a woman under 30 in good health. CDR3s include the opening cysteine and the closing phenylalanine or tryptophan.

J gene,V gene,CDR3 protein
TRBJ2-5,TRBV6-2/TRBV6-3,CASSSPTGWRQQETQYF
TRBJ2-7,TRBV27,CASSPSKTSGYEQYF
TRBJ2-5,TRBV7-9,CASSLVGGEGETQYF
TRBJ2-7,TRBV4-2,CASSHQDGATSPVYEQYF
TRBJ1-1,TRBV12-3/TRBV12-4,CASSPDTTEAFF
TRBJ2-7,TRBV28,CASSQGAGAFYEQYF
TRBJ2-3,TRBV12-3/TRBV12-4,CASSLAVGLAGGGDTQYF
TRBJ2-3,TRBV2,CASSDPGGVADTQYF
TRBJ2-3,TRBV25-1,CASSEYYQTDTQYF
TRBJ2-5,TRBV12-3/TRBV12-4,CASSPGTGHYETQYF
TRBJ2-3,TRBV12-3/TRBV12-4,CASRVAGGRSTDTQYF
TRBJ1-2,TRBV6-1,CASRDRTGYRYTF
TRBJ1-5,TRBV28,CASTWGDQPQHF
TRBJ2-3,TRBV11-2,CASSLTGTIVSTDTQYF
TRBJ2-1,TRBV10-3,CAIAERDEQFF
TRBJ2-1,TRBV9,CASSPPGQGWEQFF
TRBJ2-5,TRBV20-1,CSATRTTGGEQETQYF
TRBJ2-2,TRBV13,CASSPSLGGQGTGELFF
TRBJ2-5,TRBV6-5,CASSYPAETQYF
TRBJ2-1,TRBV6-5,CASSYTFTSGSHNEQFF
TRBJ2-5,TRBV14,CASSQTLQGMGETQYF
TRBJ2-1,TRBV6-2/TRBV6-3,CASSPYGGAVYNEQFF
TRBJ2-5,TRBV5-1,CASSSTLQETQYF
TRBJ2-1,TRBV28,CASSATGVKHNEQFF
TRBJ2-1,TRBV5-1,CASELGTEVYNEQFF
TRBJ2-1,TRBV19,CTSSNLGDPSSYNEQFF
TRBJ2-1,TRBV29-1,CSVKDTGVSGNEQFF
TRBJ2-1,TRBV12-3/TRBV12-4,CALGRHHAYNEQFF
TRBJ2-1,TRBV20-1,CSRREGLNEQFF
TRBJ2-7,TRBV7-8,CASSLGRRKSSYEQYF
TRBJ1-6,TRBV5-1,CASSLGGTSIHPLHF
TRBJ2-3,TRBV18,CASSPPSGAPGADTQYF
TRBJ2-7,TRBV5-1,CASSTTSGSVVYEQYF
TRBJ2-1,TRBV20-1,CSLGGSSYNEQFF
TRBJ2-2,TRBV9,CASSVGLAVGELFF
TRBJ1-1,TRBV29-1,CSAEGGTANTEAFF
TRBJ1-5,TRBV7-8,CASSLAGTKLSQPQHF
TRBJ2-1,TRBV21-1,CASSKRPLAGGDNEQFF
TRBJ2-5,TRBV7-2,CASNFLLETQYF
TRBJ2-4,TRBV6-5,CASSYGPGQAKNIQYF
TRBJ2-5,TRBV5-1,CASSLGQTVGTQYF
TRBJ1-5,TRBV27,CASSLRGLDLEPQHF
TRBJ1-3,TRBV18,CASLGVGFSGNTIYF
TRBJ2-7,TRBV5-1,CASPGTASPYEQYF